This entry lists 22 T cell receptor beta chains sequenced from one sample in a study of blood T cell repertoires in COVID-19. Method: immunoSEQ multiplex PCR; TCRdb's copy keeps in-frame clones and lacks some. The repertoire holds about 39,000 clones, with more than 75% as singletons. Sequencing was performed on peripheral blood. These receptor sequences come from a man in his forties or fifties with active or convalescent COVID-19.

In this sample, this clone turned up once. J is TRBJ2-3 and V is TRBV4-1; tentative D call: TRBD1 (6 bases). V was cut by 3 bases and J by 0 bases, with 16 bases left in between. The CDR3 contains 17 residues. Germline loops: CDR1 MGHRA, CDR2 YSYEKL. DNA for the CDR3: TGCGCCAGCAGCCATCTACCGGACAGCATAAGCACAGATACGCAGTATTTT. This codes for CASSHLPDSISTDTQYF.

The chain combines TRBV19 with TRBJ2-1; 8 positions agree with TRBD1. The CDR3 extends over 16 amino acids. Trimming removed 7 bases from V and 0 bases from J; junction bases left unmatched: 8. CDR1 LNHDA and CDR2 SQIVND come from the germline V gene (reference sequence). The CDR3 DNA is TGTGCCAGTACTGATCAGGGGGCCAGCTCCTACAATGAGCAGTTCTTC. Protein: CASTDQGASSYNEQFF.

The chain links TRBV5-4 to TRBJ2-7; TRBD1 agrees at 7 bases. The CDR3 loop spans 13 amino acids. CDR1 is SGHNT, CDR2 YYREEE, per germline (reference sequence). The ends lost 4 bases at V and 1 base at J; junction bases unmatched: 2. The CDR3, as DNA: TGTGCCAGCAGCCCGGACAGGTCCTACGAGCAGTACGTC. This gives the protein CASSPDRSYEQYV.

The V call is TRBV29-1, the J call TRBJ2-2, with 7 bases identical to TRBD2. The junction had 10 bases not matched to a gene; V was cut back by 4 bases and J by 5 bases. Per germline, CDR1 SQVTM and CDR2 ANQGSEA. The CDR3 has 15 amino acids. CDR3 protein: CSVVGSGGGTGELFF. The DNA for the CDR3 is TGCAGCGTTGTTGGATCGGGGGGAGGGACCGGGGAGCTGTTTTTT.

The CDR3 DNA follows: TGTGCCAGCAGCTTAGTAGCGGGAGTTCGAAATGAGCAGTTCTTC. Protein sequence: CASSLVAGVRNEQFF. This sequence joins TRBV7-2 and TRBJ2-1, with 9 bases that match TRBD2. The V gene end was trimmed by 1 base and the J gene end by 7 bases; junction bases not matched to a gene: 5. Germline V gene lookup returns CDR1 SGHTA and CDR2 FQGNSA. The CDR3 is 15 amino acids.

The rearrangement joins TRBV23-1 to TRBJ2-1, with D tentatively TRBD1 (5 bases). TRBV23-1 has ORF status, its function being uncertain. This CDR3 is built from 14 residues. Trimming cost V 4 bases and J 8 bases, with 15 bases left between them. CDR3 sequence: CASSPAGSGDEQFF. Here the CDR3 DNA reads TGCGCCAGCAGTCCAGCAGGGTCTGGAGATGAGCAGTTCTTC.

J is TRBJ2-1 and V is TRBV10-3; the match to TRBD2 covers 9 bases. V dropped 3 bases and J dropped 0; count of bases not matched to a gene: 3. This CDR3 has 16 amino acids. Germline V CDR1 and CDR2: ENHRY, SYGVKD. The DNA of the CDR3 is TGTGCCATCAGTGACTCGCGGGGGGGCTCCTACAATGAGCAGTTCTTC. Its translation is CAISDSRGGSYNEQFF.

The J gene is TRBJ1-2, the V gene TRBV28; possible D gene TRBD1, 5 bases. Trimming left V 10 bases short and J 3 bases short, with 21 bases between. The germline CDR1 and CDR2 sequences are MDHEN and SYDVKM. The CDR3 contains 15 residues. CDR3 in DNA: TGTGCCATCCAGGCTTTATCCGGACATGACTATGGCTACACCTTC. This translates into CAIQALSGHDYGYTF.

The rearrangement uses TRBV6-2 or TRBV6-3 and TRBJ2-2; 8 bases align to TRBD2. This CDR3 region has 15 residues. Germline loops: CDR1 MNHEY, CDR2 SVGEGT. The trim removed 0 bases at V and 4 bases at J, leaving 1 base unmatched. The CDR3 is CASSYSGLATGELFF. The CDR3 nucleotides are TGTGCCAGCAGTTACTCAGGACTAGCCACCGGGGAGCTGTTTTTT.

The chain links TRBV5-6 to TRBJ1-1; 8 nucleotides line up with TRBD1. CDR3 length equals 15 residues. J gave up 0 bases and V 4 bases, and 5 bases lay outside the gene matches. In germline, CDR1 is SGHDT, CDR2 YYEEEE. CDR3 protein: CASSPRGPVNTEAFF. In nucleotides, the CDR3 is TGTGCCAGCAGCCCCAGGGGGCCCGTGAACACTGAAGCTTTCTTT.

The chain's CDR3 is CASSYGATGDEQFF. The CDR3 nucleotides are TGTGCCAGCAGCTATGGGGCCACAGGGGATGAGCAGTTCTTC. The chain joins TRBV7-8 to TRBJ2-1; the match to TRBD1 covers 7 bases. After removal of 4 bases from V and 8 bases from J, the junction contained 8 bases not matched to a gene. The germline V gene has CDR1 SGHVS and CDR2 FQNEAQ. This CDR3 has 14 residues. Complete variable domain (other parts from reference TRBV7-8 and TRBJ2-1): GAGVSQSPRYKVAKRGQDVALRCDPISGHVSLFWYQQALGQGPEFLTYFQNEAQLDKSGLPSDRFFAERPEGSVSTLKIQRTQQEDSAVYLCASSYGATGDEQFFGPGTRLTVL.

A single count supports this clone. CDR3 nucleotides: TGTGCCAGCAGCCCTAGTTCGGGGTCGTCACCCCTCCACTTT. It encodes CASSPSSGSSPLHF. The chain is built from TRBV28 and TRBJ1-6; D remains unclear. CDR1 is MDHEN and CDR2 is SYDVKM in the germline V gene. Trimming left V 6 bases short and J 10 bases short, with 16 bases between. This CDR3 has 14 amino acids.

V is TRBV3-1 (or the pseudogene TRBV3-2) and J is TRBJ2-1; perhaps TRBD1 as D (6 bases). The CDR3 length is 16 residues. In germline, CDR1 is LGHDT, CDR2 YNNKEL (reference sequence). Trimming left V 0 bases short and J 9 bases short, with 18 bases between. This CDR3 is CASSQEMDRPQGEQFF. The CDR3 DNA reads TGTGCCAGCAGCCAAGAAATGGACAGACCTCAAGGTGAGCAGTTCTTC.

The chain has TRBV4-2 and TRBJ2-3; 9 nucleotides line up with TRBD2. The CDR3 is made up of 16 amino acids. Trimming took 2 bases from V and 3 from J; bases not matched to a gene: 6. Germline V CDR1 and CDR2: LGHNA, YNFKEQ. CDR3 nucleotides: TGTGCCAGCAGCCAACCGTTAGCGGGGGAAACAGATACGCAGTATTTT. This encodes CASSQPLAGETDTQYF.

This clone occurred once. This sequence joins TRBV2 and TRBJ1-4; a possible D gene is TRBD1 (5 bases). The CDR3 is made up of 13 amino acids. V dropped 7 bases and J dropped 6 bases, with 12 bases sitting between them. CDR1 and CDR2 (germline): SNHLY, FYNNEI. As DNA, the CDR3 is TGTGCCAGCAACAGGTATAGGGATGAAAAACTGTTTTTT. Translating it yields CASNRYRDEKLFF.

In this sample, this clone turned up once. The chain has TRBV11-3 and TRBJ2-1; 8 positions agree with TRBD1. The CDR3 extends over 16 amino acids. Germline V CDR1 and CDR2: SGHNT, YENEEA. The ends lost 0 bases at V and 2 bases at J; junction bases unmatched: 3. The CDR3 DNA follows: TGTGCCAGCAGCTTAGAGGGCAGGGGGCCCTACAATGAGCAGTTCTTC. Protein: CASSLEGRGPYNEQFF.

Concerning this clone itself: This CDR3 is also generated by other DNA sequences in the sample. This chain uses TRBV27 with TRBJ2-7; TRBD2 agrees at 7 bases. J was trimmed by 2 bases and V by 2 bases; bases with no gene match: 3. The CDR3 covers 14 residues. Germline lookup yields CDR1 MNHEY and CDR2 SMNVEV (reference sequence). As DNA, the CDR3 is TGTGCCAGCAGTTTAGGGGCGGGAGCCTACGAGCAGTACTTC. Residues: CASSLGAGAYEQYF.

V and J are TRBV21-1 and TRBJ1-4; the tabulated D call, TRBD1, remains unverified against the DNA. TRBV21-1 is a pseudogene. CDR3 length: 19 residues. As DNA, the CDR3 is TGTGCCAGCAGCAAGTCAACAGGGGGGCCCGCCGAGGCTAATGAAAAACTGTTTTTT. Translated: CASSKSTGGPAEANEKLFF.

This chain links TRBV19 with TRBJ1-5, with 7 bases matching TRBD1. Germline V gene lookup returns CDR1 LNHDA and CDR2 SQIVND (reference sequence). CDR3 size: 13 residues. V lost 8 bases and J lost 6; bases outside the gene matches: 7. The CDR3 protein is CASQDRVGQPQHF. The CDR3 nucleotides are TGTGCCAGTCAAGACAGGGTGGGTCAGCCCCAGCATTTT.

This clone was detected only a few times. Other DNA sequences in this sample translate to the same CDR3. The J gene is TRBJ1-2, the V gene TRBV7-3; 9 bases match TRBD1. CDR1 SGHTA and CDR2 FQGTGA come from the germline V gene. V was clipped by 2 bases and J by 8 bases; unmatched bases: 6. The CDR3 covers 14 residues. In DNA form, the CDR3 reads TGTGCCAGCAGCTTAGAGGGACAGGGTGGGGGCTACACCTTC. Translating gives CASSLEGQGGGYTF.

The rearrangement joins TRBV7-3 to TRBJ2-1; 9 bases line up with TRBD2. The trim removed 0 bases at V and 15 bases at J, leaving 6 bases unmatched. This CDR3 spans 13 amino acids. Germline V gene sequence: CDR1 SGHTA, CDR2 FQGTGA. Here the CDR3 reads CASSLTGREGLFF. In DNA form, the CDR3 reads TGTGCCAGCAGCTTAACTGGGCGGGAGGGGCTGTTCTTC.

This CDR3 reads CASSLDGTSGSFF. In DNA, the CDR3 is TGTGCCAGCAGCTTAGATGGGACTAGCGGGAGTTTCTTC. The chain links TRBV11-2 to TRBJ2-1, with 14 positions matching TRBD2. The germline V gene has CDR1 SGHAT and CDR2 FQNNGV. This CDR3 spans 13 amino acids. The V segment lost 0 bases and the J segment 16 bases; nucleotides outside the gene matches: 2.